The 21 T cell receptor beta chains reported below all come from one sample, sequenced in a study of blood T cell repertoires in COVID-19. Data came from immunoSEQ multiplex PCR; TCRdb stores just in-frame clones and leaves some out. The sample holds roughly 220,000 clones, approximately 84% seen once. Sequences were obtained from peripheral blood. The source is a man aged 50 to 60 who had recovered from COVID-19.

The chain employs TRBV18 and TRBJ2-1, with 9 bases identical to TRBD1. The CDR3 spans 15 residues. Germline V gene sequence: CDR1 KGHSH, CDR2 LQKENI. V lost 5 bases and J lost 6; bases outside the gene matches: 8. The DNA of the CDR3 is TGTGCCAGCTCATCAGGACAGGGGACGGGCAATGAGCAGTTCTTC. The encoded protein is CASSSGQGTGNEQFF.

V is TRBV19 and J is TRBJ2-3, with 7 bases matching TRBD1. Germline CDR1 is LNHDA and CDR2 is SQIVND (reference sequence). V was pared by 5 bases and J by 2 bases, with 7 bases of the junction left unmatched. The CDR3 length is 15 residues. The CDR3 bases are TGTGCCAGTAGTCGAGCAGGGGGAATCACAGATACGCAGTATTTT. The encoded protein is CASSRAGGITDTQYF.

J is TRBJ2-3 and V is TRBV19, with 12 bases aligning to TRBD1. CDR1 is LNHDA, CDR2 SQIVND, per germline (reference sequence). The CDR3 extends over 20 amino acids. V shed 4 bases, J shed 1 base, and the junction held 15 bases outside the gene matches. The CDR3 protein is CASSSPPGQGALGGTDTQYF. CDR3 DNA sequence: TGTGCCAGTAGTAGCCCGCCGGGACAGGGGGCGCTTGGGGGCACAGATACGCAGTATTTT.

This clone occurred once. The chain recombines TRBV3-1 (or the pseudogene TRBV3-2) with TRBJ1-3; tentatively, D is TRBD1 (5 bases). The CDR3 loop spans 16 amino acids. Germline V CDR1 and CDR2: LGHDT, YNNKEL (reference sequence). Trimming left V 0 bases short and J 4 bases short, with 13 bases between. The CDR3: CASSQDHSGRGNTIYF. Written as DNA, the CDR3 is TGTGCCAGCAGCCAAGATCACTCAGGGCGCGGAAACACCATATATTTT.

The chain couples TRBV24-1 to TRBJ2-1; 13 bases align to TRBD2. CDR1 and CDR2 from the germline V gene are KGHDR and SFDVKD. CDR3 length equals 15 residues. V trimming: 5 bases; J trimming: 9 bases; junction bases outside the gene matches: 6. The CDR3 protein is CATSGTSGRPREQFF. The CDR3 DNA reads TGTGCCACCAGTGGGACTAGCGGGAGACCTCGTGAGCAGTTCTTC.

The V call is TRBV6-6, the J call TRBJ1-1, with D unresolved. The V gene lost 0 bases and the J gene lost 1 base, with 6 bases spanning the gap. The CDR3 loop spans 14 amino acids. Germline V gene lookup returns CDR1 MNHNY and CDR2 SVGAGI (reference sequence). CDR3 loop: CASSYSVRNTEAFF. CDR3 nucleotide sequence: TGTGCCAGCAGTTACTCAGTGAGGAACACTGAAGCTTTCTTT.

For the CDR3, the DNA is TGTGCCAGCAGCTTTCACAGGGAGACCAATGGCTACACCTTC. Its translation is CASSFHRETNGYTF. The chain is built from TRBV7-9 and TRBJ1-2; a possible D gene is TRBD1 (6 bases). Deletions cut 3 bases from V and 6 bases from J, with 14 bases between. Germline CDR1 SEHNR, CDR2 FQNEAQ (reference sequence). The CDR3 contains 14 residues.

V and J are TRBV28 and TRBJ1-3; the match to TRBD1 covers 8 bases. The germline gives CDR1 MDHEN, CDR2 SYDVKM. V lost 2 bases, J lost 3 bases, and 3 bases stayed unmatched. The CDR3 length is 15 residues. CDR3 DNA: TGTGCCAGCAGTTTAGGACAGGGCTTTGGAAACACCATATATTTT. Translation gives CASSLGQGFGNTIYF. Combining the CDR3 with reference TRBV28 and TRBJ1-3 gives the whole variable domain DVKVTQSSRYLVKRTGEKVFLECVQDMDHENMFWYRQDPGLGLRLIYFSYDVKMKEKGDIPEGYSVSREKKERFSLILESASTNQTSMYLCASSLGQGFGNTIYFGEGSWLTVV.

The chain links TRBV6-1 to TRBJ2-7; D remains unclear. The V end was cut by 1 base, the J end by 2 bases, with 9 bases between. The CDR3 sequence is 14 residues long. Germline CDR1 and CDR2: MNHNS and SASEGT. Here the CDR3 DNA reads TGTGCCAGCAGTGAAGAGAGGTTCACCTACGAGCAGTACTTC. It encodes CASSEERFTYEQYF.

The chain employs TRBV3-1 (or the pseudogene TRBV3-2) and TRBJ2-7, with TRBD1 matching 9 bases. Germline lookup yields CDR1 LGHDT and CDR2 YNNKEL (reference sequence). The CDR3 runs 15 residues. V dropped 3 bases and J dropped 2; count of bases not matched to a gene: 5. This CDR3 is CASSHRTGATYEQYF. The CDR3 DNA reads TGTGCCAGCAGCCATCGGACAGGGGCAACCTACGAGCAGTACTTC.

The chain has TRBV5-6 and TRBJ1-5; D not certain. V lost 2 bases and J lost 4, with 13 bases in between. This CDR3 spans 15 amino acids. Germline loops: CDR1 SGHDT, CDR2 YYEEEE. In DNA, the CDR3 is TGTGCCAGCAGCTTTAACGGCAGGCCTAATCAGCCCCAGCATTTT. It is translated as CASSFNGRPNQPQHF.

The rearrangement joins TRBV11-2 to TRBJ1-1, with TRBD1 identical over 8 bases. Looked up from germline, CDR1 is SGHAT and CDR2 is FQNNGV. The CDR3 is made up of 15 amino acids. V lost 5 bases, J lost 1 base, and 6 bases stayed unmatched. DNA of the CDR3: TGTGCCAGCAGCACCCAGGGGGCGCGGAACACTGAAGCTTTCTTT. Protein sequence: CASSTQGARNTEAFF.

V gene TRBV29-1 combines with J gene TRBJ2-3, with 9 bases identical to TRBD2. CDR3 size: 15 residues. The V segment lost 6 bases and the J segment 6 bases; nucleotides outside the gene matches: 13. The germline V gene has CDR1 SQVTM and CDR2 ANQGSEA. The CDR3 DNA reads as TGCAGCGTCCCCTCTAGCGGGATGGTCAGGGATACGCAGTATTTT. It specifies CSVPSSGMVRDTQYF.

V and J are TRBV5-1 and TRBJ2-1; D call uncertain. The ends were cut back, 1 base at V and 5 bases at J, with 10 bases in the middle. This CDR3 comprises 14 residues. The germline gives CDR1 SGHRS, CDR2 YFSETQ. The CDR3 DNA sequence: TGCGCCAGCAGCTTGAGTGCAGGAAACAATGAGCAGTTCTTC. This sequence encodes CASSLSAGNNEQFF.

This chain connects TRBV5-1 to TRBJ2-2; D ambiguous. The V gene's germline CDR1 is SGHRS and CDR2 YFSETQ. CDR3 length: 13 amino acids. Trimming left V 0 bases short and J 4 bases short, with 4 bases between. CDR3: CASSLVVTGELFF. The CDR3 region has the DNA TGCGCCAGCAGCTTGGTCGTCACCGGGGAGCTGTTTTTT. The whole variable domain, filled in from reference TRBV5-1 and TRBJ2-2, reads KAGVTQTPRYLIKTRGQQVTLSCSPISGHRSVSWYQQTPGQGLQFLFEYFSETQRNKGNFPGRFSGRQFSNSRSEMNVSTLELGDSALYLCASSLVVTGELFFGEGSRLTVL.

The chain uses TRBV18 and TRBJ1-4, with 7 bases matching TRBD1. CDR1 KGHSH and CDR2 LQKENI come from the germline V gene. This CDR3 is 14 amino acids long. J gave up 7 bases and V 1 base, and 3 bases lay outside the gene matches. This chain's CDR3 is CASSPQGAPEKLFF. In DNA, the CDR3 is TGTGCCAGCTCACCACAGGGGGCGCCTGAAAAACTGTTTTTT.

J is TRBJ2-7 and V is TRBV19; 7 bases are shared with TRBD1. The length of the CDR3 is 13 residues. The junction had 3 bases not matched to a gene; V was cut back by 5 bases and J by 2 bases. CDR1 and CDR2 from the germline V gene are LNHDA and SQIVND (reference sequence). DNA of the CDR3: TGTGCCAGTAGTTCGACAGGGCCCTACGAGCAGTACTTC. It encodes CASSSTGPYEQYF.

This chain joins TRBV7-2 and TRBJ2-7; 7 bases line up with TRBD1. The CDR3 is made up of 16 amino acids. V trimming: 1 base; J trimming: 2 bases; junction bases outside the gene matches: 8. Germline V gene lookup returns CDR1 SGHTA and CDR2 FQGNSA. The CDR3 reads CASSLGGTVLTYEQYF. The CDR3 nucleotides read TGTGCCAGCAGCTTAGGAGGGACAGTCCTGACCTACGAGCAGTACTTC.

The chain uses TRBV15 and TRBJ2-3; 9 bases align to TRBD2. V lost 0 bases and J lost 5; bases outside the gene matches: 6. The germline V gene encodes CDR1 LNHNV and CDR2 YYDKDF (reference sequence). The CDR3 length is 16 residues. The CDR3 loop is CATSRDRAGGKDTQYF. As DNA, the CDR3 is TGTGCCACCAGCAGAGATCGGGCGGGAGGGAAAGATACGCAGTATTTT.

CDR3 coding DNA: TGCGCCAGCAGCTTGCAGGCGGGAGGTTCCTACAATGAGCAGTTCTTC. This codes for CASSLQAGGSYNEQFF. V is TRBV5-1 and J is TRBJ2-1; 8 positions match TRBD2. Germline CDR1 reads SGHRS; CDR2 reads YFSETQ. J was trimmed by 1 base and V by 1 base; bases with no gene match: 4. The CDR3 runs 16 residues.

The chain uses TRBV7-9 and TRBJ2-5, with 14 nucleotides matching TRBD2. This CDR3 is 18 amino acids long. Germline V CDR1 and CDR2: SEHNR, FQNEAQ (reference sequence). V dropped 3 bases and J dropped 4; count of bases not matched to a gene: 10. This CDR3 is CASSFVGTSGSFVETQYF. CDR3 bases: TGTGCCAGCAGCTTTGTCGGGACTAGCGGGAGCTTCGTAGAGACCCAGTACTTC.